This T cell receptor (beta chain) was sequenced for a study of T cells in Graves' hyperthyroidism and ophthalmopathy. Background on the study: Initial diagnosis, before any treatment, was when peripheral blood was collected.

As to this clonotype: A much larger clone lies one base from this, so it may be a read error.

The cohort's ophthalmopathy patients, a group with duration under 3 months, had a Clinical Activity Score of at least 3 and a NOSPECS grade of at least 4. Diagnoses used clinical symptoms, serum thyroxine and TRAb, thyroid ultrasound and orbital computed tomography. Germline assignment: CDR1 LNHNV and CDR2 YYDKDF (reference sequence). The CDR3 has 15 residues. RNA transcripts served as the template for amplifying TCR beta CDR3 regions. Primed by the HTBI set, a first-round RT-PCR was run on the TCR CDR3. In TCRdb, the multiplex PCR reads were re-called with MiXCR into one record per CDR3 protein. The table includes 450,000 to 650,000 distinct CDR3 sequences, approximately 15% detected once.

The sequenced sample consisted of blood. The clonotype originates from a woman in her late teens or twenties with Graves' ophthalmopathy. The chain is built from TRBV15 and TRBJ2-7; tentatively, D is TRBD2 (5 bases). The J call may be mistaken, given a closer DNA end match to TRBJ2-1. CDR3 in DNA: TGTGCCACCAGCAGAGCCGCGGGCGAGGCCTACGAGCAGTTCTTC. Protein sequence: CATSRAAGEAYEQFF.